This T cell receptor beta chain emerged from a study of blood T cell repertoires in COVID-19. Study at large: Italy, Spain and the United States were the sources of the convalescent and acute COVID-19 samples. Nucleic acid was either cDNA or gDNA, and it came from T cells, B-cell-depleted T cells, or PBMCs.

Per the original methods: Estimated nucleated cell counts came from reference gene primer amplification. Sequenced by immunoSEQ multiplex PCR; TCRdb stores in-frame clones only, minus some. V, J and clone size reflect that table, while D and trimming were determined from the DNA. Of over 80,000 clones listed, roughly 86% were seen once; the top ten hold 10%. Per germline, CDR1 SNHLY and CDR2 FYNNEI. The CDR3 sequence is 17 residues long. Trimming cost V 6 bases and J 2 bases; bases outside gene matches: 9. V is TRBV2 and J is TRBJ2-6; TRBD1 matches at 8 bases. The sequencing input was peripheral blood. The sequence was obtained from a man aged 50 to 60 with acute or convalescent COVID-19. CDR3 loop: CASSTDRARPGANVLTF. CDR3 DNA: TGTGCCAGCAGCACGGACAGGGCCCGGCCTGGGGCCAACGTCCTGACTTTC.